The TCR beta chain under discussion was sequenced for a study of blood T cells in healthy people across ages (dated by TCRdb to the mid-2010s). Context from the whole study: Template switching captured roughly one uniquely barcoded TCR beta cDNA molecule per two T cells in model experiments. The study measured age-related changes in TCR beta repertoire diversity using deep sequencing normalized with unique cDNA molecular identifiers. Donors were grouped into four age groups: young (average 16 years), middle-aged (39), aged (approximately 58) and long-lived (82). To avoid experimental bias, donors of different ages were distributed randomly across sequencing lanes. For two donors (one aged 18 to 29 and one aged 80 or older), the study analyzed two additional independent replicas of 1 million unique cDNA reads from the same blood draw. Findings and caveats that apply to the study as a whole: The percentage of naive T cells measured by flow cytometry correlated strongly with observed TCR beta diversity. Total diversity estimates from one million sequenced T cells were considered lower bounds and underestimates. Donor CMV infection status was unknown, potentially confounding age-related changes in expanded clonotypes. Compared with the aged group, the long-lived group had more naive CD4+ T cells, fewer expanded clones and increased TCR diversity, suggesting age selection. Observed TCR beta diversity per million T cells fell roughly linearly with age, and a significant reduction was already apparent by age around 40. Conclusive comparison of naive and antigen-experienced compartments was prevented by the profiling of bulk unsorted PBMCs.

This clonotype turned up a few times. It lacks a known antigen. Base qualities are not recorded, but no much larger clone differs from it by a single base. The library was prepared using 5' RACE. The sequencing machine was an Illumina HiSeq 2500. A second PCR of about 6 to 12 cycles was run with a J-beta primer mix and a sample-barcoded 5' primer. A template-switch 5' adaptor carrying 12 random nucleotides introduced a unique molecular identifier onto each TCR beta cDNA molecule. Each sample yielded at least 3 million CDR3-containing paired-end reads. The Mint cDNA synthesis kit, primed by a TRBC-specific oligonucleotide, was used to synthesize first-strand cDNA from all RNA. Following uracil-DNA glycosylase treatment, a first 18-cycle PCR with universal primers M1SS and BC2_uni_R was performed on all cDNA. From the authors' description of their analysis: Normalization of each sample was performed by random selection of 1 million high-quality reads, each carrying a distinct molecular identifier. Instead of being binned into consensus sequences, reads that shared molecular identifiers were thrown out. CDR3 identification, clonotype clustering and error correction used MiTCR with a Q25 quality threshold and the strictest error-elimination algorithm. A nonparametric unseen species model with Euler transformation was used to estimate a lower bound on total TCR beta diversity. The public reads were quality trimmed at Q25 with fastp and then assembled into clones with MiXCR by TCRdb, keeping productive beta chains. All rows with the same CDR3 protein become a single entry with the most common DNA and genes. Clone size and V and J calls follow TCRdb, not the original study. Counted in this sample were 550,000 to 750,000 distinct CDR3 sequences; around 21% of them appeared once. The ten largest clones capture roughly 3.4% of the sample.

Unmatched junction bases come to 8, with V trimmed by 0 bases and J by 10 bases. CDR1 and CDR2 were assigned from the germline V gene (reference sequence) as DFQATT and SNEGSKA. The CDR3 measures 15 amino acids from cysteine to phenylalanine. The only DNA kept is the CDR3, 45 bases in frame from the first base. The 40 or so donors, aged 6 to 90 years, were systemically healthy Caucasian individuals from Russia. About 9.6 milliliters of peripheral blood were collected from each donor into EDTA-treated Vacutainer tubes. Ficoll-Paque density-gradient centrifugation was used to isolate PBMCs, with at least 6 million per sample. Trizol reagent was used to extract total RNA from PBMCs, with at least 5 micrograms per sample. For every donor, flow cytometry on a PBMC aliquot measured the percentage of naive CD45RAhigh/CD27high T cells.

The rearranged chain carries TRBV20-1 and TRBJ2-1, with 11 middle bases fitting TRBD2. Sequencing input: blood. This receptor was obtained from a man between 65 and 85 years old in good health. The CDR3 region: CSARDRGLAGGEQFF. The DNA sequence is given as TGCAGTGCTAGAGATCGAGGGCTAGCGGGAGGAGAGCAGTTCTTC.